This TCR beta chain was found in a study of cytomegalovirus exposure and HLA in healthy donors. Study summary: Membership in the Caucasian-associated ancestry cluster was found for around 81% of 398 genotyped donors.

The PCR used 60 Vbeta and 13 Jbeta primers. Measured with immunoSEQ multiplex PCR; TCRdb has only the in-frame clones, and not every one. The sample lists roughly 110,000 clones, 65% to 80% occurring once. This clone has only one observation. Its antigen remains unidentified. From germline, CDR1 is MGHRA and CDR2 YSYEKL. With 1 base clipped from V and 7 bases from J, the junction kept 9 bases outside the gene matches. The CDR3 consists of 17 residues. Findings of the study overall: Excluded: some indistinguishable V segments such as TRBV6-2 and TRBV6-3. Productive rates of about 87% or about 30% were seen for most TCR beta V segments in an earlier analysis.

The chain couples TRBV4-1 to TRBJ2-1; TRBD2 matches 11 bases. The origin of this receptor is a male donor in good health and CMV-seronegative. The specimen sequenced was PBMCs. The CDR3 sequence is CASSQGGIAGGRNEQFF. The CDR3 DNA sequence: TGCGCCAGCAGCCAAGGCGGGATAGCGGGAGGGCGGAATGAGCAGTTCTTC.